This TCR beta chain was profiled in a study of CD4 T cells in relation to SARS-CoV-2 and coronaviruses. Overall study context: The HLA restriction of the shared crossreactive spike epitopes was mapped. General observations from the study: Crossreactivity was assessed only for spike protein, not other viral proteins. Compared with monoreactive clones, crossreactive clones showed significantly weaker SARS-CoV-2 expansion.

Comment on this clone: The antigen is not known.

Before the COVID-19 pandemic, during about 2010-2019, CD4+ T cells were taken from unexposed donors. This CDR3 comprises 15 residues. Germline loops: CDR1 SGHNT, CDR2 YYREEE (reference sequence). V was clipped by 4 bases and J by 6 bases; unmatched bases: 5. Uncultured naive and memory CD4+ T cells supplied DNA for deep TCR-beta sequencing. Sequenced by immunoSEQ multiplex PCR; TCRdb stores in-frame clones only, minus some. The repertoire consists of about 59,000 clones, with more than 80% occurring once and the leading ten covering 1.1% to 1.5%. The gene calls are TRBV5-4 and TRBJ2-7, with 15 nucleotides matching TRBD2. The sequence came from a human donor in good health. Input material: memory CD4+ T cells from PBMCs. CDR3 sequence: CASSKGLAGGLEQYF. Written as DNA, the CDR3 is TGTGCCAGCAGCAAAGGACTAGCGGGAGGGCTCGAGCAGTACTTC.